The 31 T cell receptor beta chains in this list originate from one sample, sequenced in a study of immune characterization of retroperitoneal liposarcoma. Each CDR3 protein is one row after TCRdb ran MiXCR on the PCR reads. The table lists 11,000 or so distinct CDR3 sequences, over 20% of them singletons. What was sequenced was blood. The origin of the receptors is a female donor with retroperitoneal liposarcoma.

This clonotype was seen a few times. This chain connects TRBV12-3 or TRBV12-4 to TRBJ2-3; possibly TRBD1 for D (5 bases). V lost 3 bases to trimming and J lost 1 base, with 11 bases between them. The CDR3 spans 15 residues. CDR3 DNA sequence: TGTGCCAGCAGTTTGGGGCCGATAGGCACAGATACGCAGTATTTT. It translates to CASSLGPIGTDTQYF.

This clonotype was seen only a few times. The chain combines TRBV4-1 with TRBJ2-3; possibly TRBD1 for D (6 bases). The CDR3 runs 17 residues. Trimming shortened V by 6 bases and J by 4 bases, and 23 bases separated the two germline ends. CDR1 is MGHRA, CDR2 YSYEKL, per germline. The DNA of the CDR3 is TGCGCCAGCAGTGCTGAGGGGGTCTCCTCCAGCTCAGATACGCAGTATTTT. Translating it yields CASSAEGVSSSSDTQYF.

CDR3 sequence: CASSYEGLELGTQYF. The CDR3 region has the DNA TGTGCCAGCAGTTACGAGGGACTTGAGCTGGGAACGCAGTATTTT. The rearrangement joins TRBV6-2 or TRBV6-3 to TRBJ2-3, with a weak D call TRBD2 (6 bases). Germline lookup yields CDR1 MNHEY and CDR2 SVGEGT. This CDR3 comprises 15 residues. V was cut by 2 bases and J by 9 bases, with 18 bases left in between.

This clonotype turned up a few times. A much bigger clone sits one base away, suggesting this may be a read error. The chain is built from TRBV11-1 and TRBJ2-5, with TRBD2 identical over 7 bases. Germline V gene sequence: CDR1 SGHAT, CDR2 FQDESV (reference sequence). The CDR3 contains 15 residues. V was pared by 0 bases and J by 11 bases, with 12 bases of the junction left unmatched. Written as DNA, the CDR3 is TGTGCCAGCAGCTTAGCGAGTAGCGGGCTTTTCGGGCAGTACTTC. It encodes CASSLASSGLFGQYF.

This clonotype was picked up a small number of times. This chain joins TRBV12-3 or TRBV12-4 and TRBJ2-3; D gene uncertain. V was shortened by 2 bases and J by 3 bases, with 6 bases between the two germline ends. CDR3 length: 13 residues. The CDR3 region is CASSLKGTDTQYF. Written as DNA, the CDR3 is TGTGCCAGCAGTTTAAAGGGTACAGATACGCAGTATTTT.

V and J are TRBV6-6 and TRBJ2-3; D gene ambiguous. The ends were cut back, 5 bases at V and 4 bases at J, with 19 bases in the middle. CDR1 and CDR2 (germline): MNHNY, SVGAGI (reference sequence). This CDR3 comprises 16 residues. As DNA, the CDR3 is TGTGCCAGCAGTCTACGACTGGTCAGGATCGCAGATACGCAGTATTTT. Residues: CASSLRLVRIADTQYF.

This clonotype has only a few counts. The chain recombines TRBV12-3 or TRBV12-4 with TRBJ2-4, with unresolved D. V was cut by 4 bases and J by 6 bases, with 19 bases left in between. The CDR3 runs to 16 residues. The CDR3 spells CASSSLEEGGGNIQYF. The CDR3 DNA follows: TGTGCCAGCAGTTCTCTCGAAGAAGGCGGCGGAAACATTCAGTACTTC.

This clonotype was detected a few times. This chain links TRBV27 with TRBJ1-6; perhaps TRBD1 as D (5 bases). V gave up 4 bases and J gave up 7 bases, with 11 bases separating them. Germline CDR1 MNHEY, CDR2 SMNVEV (reference sequence). CDR3 length equals 14 residues. The CDR3, as DNA: TGTGCCAGCAGTTCGGGACCGATAAATTCACCCCTCCACTTT. This gives the protein CASSSGPINSPLHF.

This clonotype was detected a few times. This chain links TRBV7-8 with TRBJ1-3; D not certain. With 6 bases removed from V and 0 bases from J, the gap between germline ends came to 9 bases. The CDR3 is 14 amino acids. CDR1 and CDR2 from the germline V gene are SGHVS and FQNEAQ. CDR3 region: CASSLGSSGNTIYF. The CDR3 DNA follows: TGTGCCAGCAGTCTGGGATCCTCTGGAAACACCATATATTTT.

This clonotype is deemed large. V usage is TRBV6-6 and J usage is TRBJ2-1, with D perhaps matching TRBD2 (5 bases). V was pared by 2 bases and J by 8 bases, with 28 bases between. The length of the CDR3 is 19 residues. The germline V gene has CDR1 MNHNY and CDR2 SVGAGI (reference sequence). This CDR3 is CASSYPGLPTSDLVDEQFF. In nucleotides, the CDR3 is TGTGCCAGCAGTTACCCAGGACTTCCCACAAGCGACCTAGTAGATGAGCAGTTCTTC.

The V and J genes are TRBV10-3 and TRBJ2-1; 12 bases line up with TRBD2. The CDR3 has 18 residues. The germline V gene encodes CDR1 ENHRY and CDR2 SYGVKD. With V trimmed by 0 bases and J by 5 bases, 8 bases remained unmatched. The chain's CDR3 is CAISESSASGRGNNEQFF. CDR3 sequence (DNA): TGTGCCATCAGTGAGTCGTCGGCTAGCGGGAGGGGGAACAATGAGCAGTTCTTC.

This clonotype was recorded many times. The chain has TRBV6-6 and TRBJ2-5; 12 bases are shared with TRBD2. Germline V gene data show CDR1 as MNHNY and CDR2 as SVGAGI (reference sequence). With V trimmed by 7 bases and J by 11 bases, 11 bases remained unmatched. The CDR3 spans 14 residues. The CDR3 here is CASNPGTSGPEQYF. The DNA of the CDR3 is TGTGCCAGCAACCCCGGGACTAGCGGGCCTGAGCAGTACTTC.

The V call is TRBV10-2, the J call TRBJ2-5, with 14 bases that match TRBD2. With the DNA end fitting TRBJ2-7 better, the J assignment may be wrong. The CDR3 covers 16 residues. CDR1 is WSHSY, CDR2 SAAADI, per germline. Here the CDR3 reads CASAPGLAGVTYEQYF. The CDR3 DNA is TGCGCCAGCGCCCCGGGACTAGCGGGAGTCACCTACGAGCAGTACTTC.

This chain connects TRBV12-3 or TRBV12-4 to TRBJ2-6; D is ambiguous. The CDR3 is 15 amino acids. V lost 6 bases, J lost 2 bases, and 11 bases lay in between. The CDR3 nucleotides are TGTGCCAGCAGCCAAACTGAGACTGGGGCCAACGTCCTGACTTTC. Translating it yields CASSQTETGANVLTF.

Notes on this clonotype: A clone one base away is much larger, so this may be a read error. The rearrangement joins TRBV27 to TRBJ2-1; 9 positions match TRBD1. The DNA end is a closer match to TRBJ2-5, so the J assignment may be wrong. The CDR3 is made up of 16 amino acids. Looked up from germline, CDR1 is MNHEY and CDR2 is SMNVEV (reference sequence). For the CDR3, the DNA is TGTGCCAGCAGCCCCTTTGGGACAGGGAGCGGGGAGACCCAGTACTTC. Amino acids: CASSPFGTGSGETQYF.

This clonotype was counted many times. The J gene is TRBJ2-3, the V gene TRBV11-3; unclear D gene. V lost 0 bases, J lost 4 bases, and 2 bases lay in between. CDR3 length: 12 amino acids. CDR1 is SGHNT and CDR2 is YENEEA in the germline V gene. Here the CDR3 DNA reads TGTGCCAGCAGCTTAGATGCAGATACGCAGTATTTT. Protein sequence: CASSLDADTQYF.

Within the sample, this clonotype is medium-sized (0.01 to 0.1%). V usage is TRBV7-2 and J usage is TRBJ2-1, with 7 bases that match TRBD2. The CDR3 spans 14 residues. With V trimmed by 0 bases and J by 10 bases, 6 bases remained unmatched. Germline assignment: CDR1 SGHTA and CDR2 FQGNSA. CDR3 sequence: CASSLAGGSYEQFF. The CDR3 DNA sequence: TGTGCCAGCAGCTTAGCCGGCGGGAGCTACGAGCAGTTCTTC.

The chain recombines TRBV12-3 or TRBV12-4 with TRBJ2-5, with D possibly being TRBD2 (5 bases). V lost 6 bases and J 1 base, leaving 12 bases between the germline ends. This CDR3 has 14 amino acids. This CDR3 is CASRPSAGQETQYF. CDR3 bases: TGTGCCAGCAGGCCCTCGGCGGGCCAAGAGACCCAGTACTTC.

This clonotype was recorded a few times. This chain links TRBV7-4 with TRBJ2-1, with D unresolved. The DNA end is more similar to TRBJ2-5, so the J call may be wrong. This CDR3 comprises 14 residues. Germline CDR1 reads SGHVT; CDR2 reads SQSDAQ. The CDR3 sequence: CASSAFGPGETQYF. DNA of the CDR3: TGTGCCAGCAGCGCCTTCGGGCCTGGGGAGACCCAGTACTTC.

This clonotype was picked up a small number of times. This chain links TRBV20-1 with TRBJ2-1, with 7 bases fitting TRBD2. With 1 base clipped from V and 9 bases from J, the junction kept 9 bases outside the gene matches. Germline V gives CDR1 DFQATT, CDR2 SNEGSKA (reference sequence). CDR3 size: 14 residues. The chain's CDR3 is CSARAWRERGEQFF. The CDR3 DNA sequence: TGCAGTGCTAGAGCATGGAGGGAGCGGGGTGAGCAGTTCTTC.

This clonotype is medium-sized. The chain couples TRBV12-3 or TRBV12-4 to TRBJ2-2; 8 bases map to TRBD2. With 7 bases clipped from V and 5 bases from J, the junction kept 9 bases outside the gene matches. The CDR3 has 15 amino acids. The CDR3 nucleotides are TGTGCCAGCACTCCGGGGGGGGGAGTTACCGGGGAGCTGTTTTTT. Its translation: CASTPGGGVTGELFF.

By sample fraction, this clonotype is medium-sized. The CDR3 nucleotides read TGTGCCAGCAGTTTATCGAATCGTAGGACTAGCGGGGGCACAGATACGCAGTATTTT. Translating gives CASSLSNRRTSGGTDTQYF. The rearrangement joins TRBV27 to TRBJ2-3; 12 positions agree with TRBD2. The CDR3 has 19 residues. The V segment lost 0 bases and the J segment 1 base; nucleotides outside the gene matches: 8. Germline V lookup: CDR1 MNHEY, CDR2 SMNVEV (reference sequence).

In its sample, this clonotype ranks as medium-sized. This chain connects TRBV7-6 to TRBJ2-5, with 8 nucleotides matching TRBD1. Losses at the gene ends were 3 bases for V and 7 bases for J; bases not matched to a gene: 7. CDR1 SGHVS and CDR2 FNYEAQ come from the germline V gene. This CDR3 is 14 amino acids long. This CDR3 reads CASSLTGEKGTQYF. CDR3 bases: TGTGCCAGCAGCTTGACAGGGGAGAAGGGGACCCAGTACTTC.

The chain employs TRBV11-2 and TRBJ2-7, with D tentatively TRBD1 (6 bases). The CDR3 runs 13 residues. Germline CDR1 is SGHAT and CDR2 is FQNNGV. The V end was cut by 1 base, the J end by 7 bases, with 11 bases between. CDR3 coding DNA: TGTGCCAGCAGCTTAGGGACAGAGGGGGAGCAGTACTTC. As protein: CASSLGTEGEQYF.

This clonotype is judged medium-sized (0.01 to 0.1%). The V call is TRBV10-2, the J call TRBJ2-6; D is perhaps TRBD1 (5 bases). V lost 7 bases and J lost 2, with 21 bases in between. The CDR3 extends over 18 amino acids. Germline V lookup: CDR1 WSHSY, CDR2 SAAADI. The CDR3: CASTKGPGFPPGANVLTF. The DNA of the CDR3 is TGCGCCAGCACTAAAGGCCCAGGGTTTCCCCCTGGGGCCAACGTCCTGACTTTC.

This clonotype was found a few times. V gene TRBV28 combines with J gene TRBJ2-5; no clear D. The DNA end is more similar to TRBJ2-7, so the J call may be wrong. The CDR3 length is 14 residues. Per the germline V gene, CDR1 is MDHEN and CDR2 is SYDVKM. The CDR3 here is CASSLLSHGYEQYF. The CDR3 nucleotides read TGTGCCAGCAGTTTGTTGAGTCACGGCTACGAGCAGTACTTC.

The V and J genes are TRBV7-8 and TRBJ1-2; tentatively, D is TRBD1 (6 bases). This CDR3 is 14 amino acids long. Germline CDR1 reads SGHVS; CDR2 reads FQNEAQ. V dropped 5 bases and J dropped 4 bases, with 14 bases sitting between them. Written as DNA, the CDR3 is TGTGCCAGCAGCGCACAGGGAATTGGCTATGGCTACACCTTC. Protein sequence: CASSAQGIGYGYTF.

By share, this clonotype ranks as medium-sized. The genes are TRBV6-1 and TRBJ2-1; TRBD1 agrees at 7 bases. The CDR3 totals 16 residues. Germline-derived CDR1 and CDR2 are MNHNS and SASEGT. J was trimmed by 3 bases and V by 3 bases; bases with no gene match: 8. The CDR3 coding sequence is TGTGCCAGCAGTGACGGACAGGAGAGGGTCTACAATGAGCAGTTCTTC. Protein sequence: CASSDGQERVYNEQFF.

This clonotype was observed a handful of times. V is TRBV6-4 and J is TRBJ2-3; 7 positions agree with TRBD1. Germline loops: CDR1 MRHNA, CDR2 SNTAGT. The CDR3 spans 14 residues. V lost 0 bases and J lost 4; bases outside the gene matches: 1. The CDR3, as DNA: TGTGCCAGCAGTGACTCGAGGGGGCCAGATACGCAGTATTTT. Translated: CASSDSRGPDTQYF.

This clonotype is classed as medium-sized (0.01 to 0.1%). J is TRBJ2-2 and V is TRBV12-3 or TRBV12-4; 12 bases line up with TRBD2. Losses at the gene ends were 6 bases for V and 3 bases for J; bases not matched to a gene: 14. CDR3 size: 19 residues. The CDR3 DNA reads TGTGCCAGCAGGGGGGGGGAGACTAGCGGGAGTAGCGACACCGGGGAGCTGTTTTTT. It yields the protein CASRGGETSGSSDTGELFF.

Many counts were recorded for this clonotype. The chain joins TRBV6-1 to TRBJ1-1; the match to TRBD1 covers 10 bases. Losses at the gene ends were 4 bases for V and 3 bases for J; bases not matched to a gene: 5. Germline CDR1 MNHNS, CDR2 SASEGT. This CDR3 has 15 amino acids. CDR3 in DNA: TGTGCCAGCAGTGGACAGGGGGCGGGGGACACTGAAGCTTTCTTT. Translation: CASSGQGAGDTEAFF.